This T cell receptor (beta chain) emerged from a study of CD8 T cells in cerebrospinal fluid in Alzheimer's disease. Broader study findings: Compared with controls, mild cognitive impairment or Alzheimer's disease patients showed higher maximum CSF clone percentages.

The CDR3 length is 13 residues. Germline V lookup: CDR1 SGHVS, CDR2 FNYEAQ. Participants were all in good physical condition and free of acute infection. For droplet-based sequencing, live CSF cells were sorted using a live/dead marker. CSF cells underwent 10X single-cell V(D)J and 5' gene-expression profiling. TCRdb re-called the 10x single-cell sequencing reads and catalogs CDR3 proteins one per entry, DNA excluded. Its clone listing holds 1,500 to 2,000 distinct CDR3 sequences. Considering frequency, this clonotype is medium-sized. What it binds is unknown. Sequencing was done on a sample of cerebrospinal fluid. The chain joins TRBV7-6 to TRBJ2-5. The TCR comes from a human donor with mild cognitive impairment. The CDR3: CASSPSHGETQYF.